This T cell receptor beta chain was obtained from a study of T cell responses to AZD1222 COVID-19 vaccine. Study results and limitations: Variant regions that are unmutated are reportedly the target of nearly half of spike-specific TCRs.

In regard to this clone: Antigen unknown.

Some clones are missing from TCRdb's copy, which holds only in-frame ones; the method was immunoSEQ multiplex PCR. The table records some 80,000 clones, about 91% of them present only once. CDR1 and CDR2 (germline): KGHSY, FQNENV. V was shortened by 4 bases and J by 10 bases, with 17 bases between the two germline ends. This CDR3 has 15 residues. The origin of this receptor is an adult who received the MenACWY meningococcal vaccine as a control. The V call is TRBV16, the J call TRBJ1-6; weak D call: TRBD1 (6 bases). This specimen consisted of peripheral blood, obtained 28 days after the second dose of the MenACWY control vaccine. In DNA, the CDR3 is TGTGCCAGCAGCCCCCGAAACAGGGAGAACTCACCCCTCCACTTT. Translated: CASSPRNRENSPLHF. The whole variable domain, filled in from reference TRBV16 and TRBJ1-6, reads GEEVAQTPKHLVRGEGQKAKLYCAPIKGHSYVFWYQQVLKNEFKFLISFQNENVFDETGMPKERFSAKCLPNSPCSLEIQATKLEDSAVYFCASSPRNRENSPLHFGNGTRLTVT.